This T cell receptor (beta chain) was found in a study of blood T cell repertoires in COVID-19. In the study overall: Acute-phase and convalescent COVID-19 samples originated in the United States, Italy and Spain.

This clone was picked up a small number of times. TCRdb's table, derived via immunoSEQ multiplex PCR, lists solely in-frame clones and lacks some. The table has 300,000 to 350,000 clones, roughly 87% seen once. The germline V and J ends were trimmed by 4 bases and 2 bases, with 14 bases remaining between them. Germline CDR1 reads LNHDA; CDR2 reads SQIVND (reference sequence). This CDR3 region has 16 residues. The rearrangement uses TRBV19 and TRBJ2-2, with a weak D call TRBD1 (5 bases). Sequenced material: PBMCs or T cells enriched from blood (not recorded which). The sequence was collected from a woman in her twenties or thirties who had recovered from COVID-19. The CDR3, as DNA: TGTGCCAGTAGTAGGGGCTGGGGCGCTAACACCGGGGAGCTGTTTTTT. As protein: CASSRGWGANTGELFF.